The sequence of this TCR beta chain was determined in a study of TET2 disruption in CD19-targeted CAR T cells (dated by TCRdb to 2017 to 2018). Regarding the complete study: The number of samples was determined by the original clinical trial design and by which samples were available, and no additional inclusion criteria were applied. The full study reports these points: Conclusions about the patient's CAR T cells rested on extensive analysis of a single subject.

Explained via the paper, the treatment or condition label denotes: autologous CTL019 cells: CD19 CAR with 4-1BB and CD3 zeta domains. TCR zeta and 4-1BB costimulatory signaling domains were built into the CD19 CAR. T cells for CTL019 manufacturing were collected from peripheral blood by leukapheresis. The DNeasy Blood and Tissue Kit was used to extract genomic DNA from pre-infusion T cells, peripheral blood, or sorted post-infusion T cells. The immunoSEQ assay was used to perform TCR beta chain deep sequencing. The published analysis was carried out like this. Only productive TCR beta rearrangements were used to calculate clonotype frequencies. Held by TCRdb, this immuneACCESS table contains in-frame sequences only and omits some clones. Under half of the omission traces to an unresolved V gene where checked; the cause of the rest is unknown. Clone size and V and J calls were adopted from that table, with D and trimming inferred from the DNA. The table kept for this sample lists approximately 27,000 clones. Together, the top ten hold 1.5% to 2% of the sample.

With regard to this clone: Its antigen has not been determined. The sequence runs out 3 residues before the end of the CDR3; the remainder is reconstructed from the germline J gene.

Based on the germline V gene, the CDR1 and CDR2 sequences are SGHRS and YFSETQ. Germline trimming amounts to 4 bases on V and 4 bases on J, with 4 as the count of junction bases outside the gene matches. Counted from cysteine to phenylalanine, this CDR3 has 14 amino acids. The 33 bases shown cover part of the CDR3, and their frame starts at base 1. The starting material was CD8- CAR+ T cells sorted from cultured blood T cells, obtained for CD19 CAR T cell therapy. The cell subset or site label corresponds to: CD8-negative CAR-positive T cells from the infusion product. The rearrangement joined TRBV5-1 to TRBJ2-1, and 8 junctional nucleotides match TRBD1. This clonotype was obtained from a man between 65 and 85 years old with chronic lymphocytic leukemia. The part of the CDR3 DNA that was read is TGCGCCAGCAGCCCAGGACAGGGATACAATGAG. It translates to CASSPGQGYNE. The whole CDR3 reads CASSPGQGYNEQFF. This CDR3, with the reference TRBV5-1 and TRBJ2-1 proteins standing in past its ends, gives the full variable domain KAGVTQTPRYLIKTRGQQVTLSCSPISGHRSVSWYQQTPGQGLQFLFEYFSETQRNKGNFPGRFSGRQFSNSRSEMNVSTLELGDSALYLCASSPGQGYNEQFFGPGTRLTVL.